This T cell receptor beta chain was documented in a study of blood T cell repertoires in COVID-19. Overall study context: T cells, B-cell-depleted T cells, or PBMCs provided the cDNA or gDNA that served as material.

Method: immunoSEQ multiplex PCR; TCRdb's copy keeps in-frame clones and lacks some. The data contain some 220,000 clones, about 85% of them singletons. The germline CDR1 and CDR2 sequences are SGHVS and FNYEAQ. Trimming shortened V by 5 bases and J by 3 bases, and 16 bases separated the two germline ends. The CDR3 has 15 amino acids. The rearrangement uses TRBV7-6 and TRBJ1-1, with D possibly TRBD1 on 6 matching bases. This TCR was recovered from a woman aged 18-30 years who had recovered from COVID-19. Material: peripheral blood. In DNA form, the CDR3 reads TGTGCCAGCAGCCCCTACAGGGCTCTTGACACTGAAGCTTTCTTT. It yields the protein CASSPYRALDTEAFF.